The 10 T cell receptor beta chains given below trace back to one sample, sequenced in a study of early T cells in non-severe SARS-CoV-2 infection. TCRdb ran MiXCR on the 5' RACE reads and lists one entry per CDR3 protein. The sample shows over 50,000 distinct CDR3 sequences, around 8% of them seen only once. Sequencing was performed on whole blood. Receptor source: an adult who was a healthcare worker with PCR-confirmed SARS-CoV-2 infection or an uninfected control (not recorded which).

This chain joins TRBV12-5 and TRBJ2-7; D might be TRBD1 (5 bases). The CDR3 extends over 15 amino acids. CDR1 and CDR2 (germline): LGHNT, FRNRAP. V was pared by 2 bases and J by 1 base, with 12 bases between. The CDR3 DNA sequence: TGTGCTAGTGGTTTGCAGACAGCTCCTTCCTACGAGCAGTACTTC. Translation: CASGLQTAPSYEQYF.

V and J are TRBV29-1 and TRBJ1-2; TRBD1 matches at 9 bases. The germline V gene has CDR1 SQVTM and CDR2 ANQGSEA. The CDR3 has 12 residues. V lost 8 bases and J lost 8; bases outside the gene matches: 9. The CDR3 nucleotides are TGCAGCTCACAGGGGGCGCAGGGAGGCTACACCTTC. Translating gives CSSQGAQGGYTF.

Within the sample, this clonotype is medium-sized. The rearrangement links TRBV6-4 to TRBJ2-3; D remains ambiguous. The ends were cut back, 0 bases at V and 2 bases at J, with 9 bases in the middle. The CDR3 totals 15 residues. Germline CDR1 is MRHNA and CDR2 is SNTAGT. The CDR3 coding sequence is TGTGCCAGCAGTGACTCCACTGACCCCACAGATACGCAGTATTTT. Residues: CASSDSTDPTDTQYF.

The table lists this clonotype with a few counts. The chain employs TRBV19 and TRBJ2-2; D is undetermined. Trimming pared 9 bases from V and 0 bases from J, leaving 14 bases between. The CDR3 length is 15 residues. Germline V lookup: CDR1 LNHDA, CDR2 SQIVND (reference sequence). The CDR3 spells CASSTRATNTGELFF. DNA of the CDR3: TGTGCCAGCTCGACAAGGGCGACGAACACCGGGGAGCTGTTTTTT.

This clonotype was picked up a small number of times. This rearrangement joins TRBV5-1 to TRBJ2-7; 10 bases match TRBD2. Germline values: CDR1 SGHRS, CDR2 YFSETQ. This CDR3 is 13 amino acids long. After removal of 8 bases from V and 7 bases from J, the junction contained 9 bases not matched to a gene. The CDR3 protein is CASSLAGVREQYF. In DNA, the CDR3 is TGCGCCAGTTCTCTAGCGGGAGTACGGGAGCAGTACTTC.

The rearrangement joins TRBV10-2 to TRBJ1-1; no firm D call. This CDR3 is built from 13 residues. Trimming pared 7 bases from V and 2 bases from J, leaving 11 bases between. Per germline, CDR1 WSHSY and CDR2 SAAADI. The CDR3 region is CASMINVNTEAFF. In DNA form, the CDR3 reads TGCGCCAGCATGATAAACGTAAACACTGAAGCTTTCTTT.

Ten or more counts support this clonotype. The chain links TRBV5-1 to TRBJ1-1, with no clear D. With 2 bases removed from V and 4 bases from J, the gap between germline ends came to 18 bases. The CDR3 totals 16 residues. The germline CDR1 and CDR2 sequences are SGHRS and YFSETQ. CDR3 region: CASSFTQPTVITEAFF. CDR3 DNA: TGCGCCAGCAGCTTCACCCAGCCGACGGTTATCACTGAAGCTTTCTTT.

This clonotype was recorded a few times. This chain links TRBV4-1 with TRBJ2-1; 14 bases align to TRBD2. Germline V gene lookup returns CDR1 MGHRA and CDR2 YSYEKL. V was clipped by 4 bases and J by 8 bases; unmatched bases: 4. The CDR3 runs to 15 residues. This chain's CDR3 is CASSPTSGRGHEQFF. The DNA of the CDR3 is TGCGCCAGCAGCCCGACTAGCGGGAGGGGCCATGAGCAGTTCTTC.

CDR3 sequence: CASSPDLNSYEQYF. The CDR3 coding sequence is TGTGCCAGCAGCCCCGACTTAAACTCCTACGAGCAGTACTTC. The V gene is TRBV7-9, the J gene TRBJ2-7; D unresolved. Germline V gene lookup returns CDR1 SEHNR and CDR2 FQNEAQ (reference sequence). V was pared by 5 bases and J by 0 bases, with 11 bases between. The CDR3 spans 14 residues.

This clonotype appeared a few times. The V gene is TRBV19, the J gene TRBJ1-5; unclear D gene. The CDR3 totals 13 residues. V lost 7 bases, J lost 4 bases, and 11 bases lay in between. The germline V gene has CDR1 LNHDA and CDR2 SQIVND (reference sequence). This CDR3 reads CASNWQQNQPQHF. Written as DNA, the CDR3 is TGTGCCAGTAACTGGCAGCAAAATCAGCCCCAGCATTTT. Using reference TRBV19 and TRBJ1-5 for the parts outside the CDR3, the full variable domain is DGGITQSPKYLFRKEGQNVTLSCEQNLNHDAMYWYRQDPGQGLRLIYYSQIVNDFQKGDIAEGYSVSREKKESFPLTVTSAQKNPTAFYLCASNWQQNQPQHFGDGTRLSIL.